This is a list of T cell receptor beta chains from one sample in a study of T-cell reconstitution after alpha-beta-depleted transplantation in children. TCRdb redid the calling of the PCR reads with MiXCR, one entry per CDR3 protein. Of approximately 45,000 distinct CDR3 sequences in the sample, roughly 50% were seen once. Sequenced material: peripheral blood, taken before TCRalphabeta/CD19-depleted stem cell transplant. The receptors were sampled from a boy younger than two with SCID, due to receive a stem cell transplant. The CDR3 runs from the conserved cysteine through the conserved F or W. The order of the fields is CDR3 DNA, CDR3 protein, clone size, J gene, V gene, D gene. The D gene is left open where the match is weak. Part of the rows lack a size; the others show once, few, many or a class for expanded clones.

cdr3_nt: TGTGCCAGCAGCTTAGTACCCCAGGGGGCCGGTCAGCCCCAGCATTTT
cdr3_aa: CASSLVPQGAGQPQHF
clone_size: -
j_call: TRBJ1-5
v_call: TRBV7-8
d_call: TRBD1

cdr3_nt: TGTGCCAGCCATACAGGGGAGGGTCAGCCCCAGCATTTT
cdr3_aa: CASHTGEGQPQHF
clone_size: -
j_call: TRBJ1-5
v_call: TRBV6-1
d_call: TRBD1

cdr3_nt: TGTGCCAGCAGTCTCCTGTTGTTGGGGAGCACAGATACGCAGTATTTT
cdr3_aa: CASSLLLLGSTDTQYF
clone_size: few
j_call: TRBJ2-3
v_call: TRBV7-2
d_call: -

cdr3_nt: TGCGCCAGCAGCGCCCATGGCTACACCTTC
cdr3_aa: CASSAHGYTF
clone_size: -
j_call: TRBJ1-2
v_call: TRBV5-1
d_call: -

cdr3_nt: TGTGCCAGCAGCTTAATGAGGCCCCTCGGAGGCGACCCCTACGAGCAGTACTTC
cdr3_aa: CASSLMRPLGGDPYEQYF
clone_size: -
j_call: TRBJ2-7
v_call: TRBV11-1
d_call: -

cdr3_nt: TGTGCCAGCACGCACCGGGACGGCTACGAGCAGTACTTC
cdr3_aa: CASTHRDGYEQYF
clone_size: few
j_call: TRBJ2-7
v_call: TRBV6-1
d_call: -

cdr3_nt: TGCGCCAGCAGCCAGCTGGACTTGTTCGCGAACACCGGGGAGCTGTTTTTT
cdr3_aa: CASSQLDLFANTGELFF
clone_size: few
j_call: TRBJ2-2
v_call: TRBV4-1
d_call: -

cdr3_nt: TGTGCCACCAGCGGACTAGTATACAATGAGCAGTTCTTC
cdr3_aa: CATSGLVYNEQFF
clone_size: once
j_call: TRBJ2-1
v_call: TRBV15
d_call: TRBD2

cdr3_nt: TGTGCCAGCAGCGTTTCACAGGGCGGCACTGAAGCTTTCTTT
cdr3_aa: CASSVSQGGTEAFF
clone_size: -
j_call: TRBJ1-1
v_call: TRBV9
d_call: -

cdr3_nt: TGCAGCGTCAGAACAGGTGGCTACACCTTC
cdr3_aa: CSVRTGGYTF
clone_size: once
j_call: TRBJ1-2
v_call: TRBV29-1
d_call: -

cdr3_nt: TGCAGCGTTGAAGCGGGGATCGGCTACACCTTC
cdr3_aa: CSVEAGIGYTF
clone_size: few
j_call: TRBJ1-2
v_call: TRBV29-1
d_call: -

cdr3_nt: TGTGCCAGCAGTTATAAAGATAGCAATCAGCCCCAGCATTTT
cdr3_aa: CASSYKDSNQPQHF
clone_size: -
j_call: TRBJ1-5
v_call: TRBV6-5
d_call: -

cdr3_nt: TGCAGCTTCTCCGGGACTAGCGGCTACGAGCAGTACTTC
cdr3_aa: CSFSGTSGYEQYF
clone_size: -
j_call: TRBJ2-7
v_call: TRBV20-1
d_call: TRBD2

cdr3_nt: TGTGCCAGCAGGTGGGACCACTCAACCGGGGAGCTGTTTTTT
cdr3_aa: CASRWDHSTGELFF
clone_size: -
j_call: TRBJ2-2
v_call: TRBV6-1
d_call: -

cdr3_nt: TGTGCCAGCAGTCGCGCGGGACAGGTCTACGAGCAGTACTTC
cdr3_aa: CASSRAGQVYEQYF
clone_size: many
j_call: TRBJ2-7
v_call: TRBV6-1
d_call: TRBD1

cdr3_nt: TGTGCCAGTCCATGGCCGGCTGCAACTAATGAAAAACTGTTTTTT
cdr3_aa: CASPWPAATNEKLFF
clone_size: -
j_call: TRBJ1-4
v_call: TRBV6-1
d_call: -

cdr3_nt: TGTGCCAGCTCACCCCGACAGGGAGATACGCAGTATTTT
cdr3_aa: CASSPRQGDTQYF
clone_size: -
j_call: TRBJ2-3
v_call: TRBV18
d_call: TRBD1